This TCR beta chain was sequenced during a study of identical twins. Study findings and constraints: Models predicted too little out-of-frame TCR alpha sharing in monozygotic twins.

One entry per CDR3 protein, called by TCRdb with MiXCR from the 5' RACE reads. The table includes roughly 690,000 distinct CDR3 sequences, 21% detected once. About this clonotype: Its specificity is not known.

Trimming cost V 2 bases and J 3 bases; bases outside gene matches: 6. The CDR3 is 14 residues long. Germline-derived CDR1 and CDR2 are DFQATT and SNEGSKA (reference sequence). These data are also associated with another study on T cells expressing NK-cell markers. Per that paper: Only alpha-beta TCR T cells were sorted in several experiments, using an anti-gamma-delta TCR antibody.

The specimen sequenced was PBMCs. The genes are TRBV20-1 and TRBJ2-7; the match to TRBD2 covers 8 bases. This clonotype originated in a woman aged 18-29 years in good health. CDR3 residues: CSARPSGSVYEQYF. The CDR3 DNA follows: TGCAGTGCTAGACCTAGCGGGTCGGTCTACGAGCAGTACTTC.